Listed here is a single TCR beta chain. This clone has a single count. No cognate antigen has been identified for it. Per-nucleotide qualities are absent, and no much larger clonotype sits a single base away. Regulatory T cells were sorted as cells that were CD4+CD25hiCD127low/negative. Control samples came from healthy donors unrelated to the patients. Sorting of Tconv and Treg cells intended for TCRbeta sequencing was performed on a FACSAria flow cytometer. The sorted cells were collected in 5-ml round-bottom polystyrene tubes, and the dry cell pellets were frozen at -80 degrees C prior to sequencing. CDR1 and CDR2, per the germline V gene, are SGHTA and FQGNSA. V sheds 1 base and J sheds 2 bases, leaving 9 bases between their ends. From its cysteine to its phenylalanine, the CDR3 spans 14 amino acids. Only the CDR3 part of the read is kept: 42 bases, read in frame from the first base. The immunoSEQ platform was used to sequence the TCRbeta chain. Under the source paper's analysis protocol: Some 52,000 distinct TCRbeta sequences from patients and 85,000 to 100,000 from healthy donors were obtained from pooled Treg repertoires. Treg TCRbeta sequences found in two or more individuals were classed as public, and these public Treg TCRbeta sequences were then looked for in Tconv repertoires. Differences between groups were assessed by Mann-Whitney U tests with Bonferroni-Dunn correction in GraphPad Prism 7.03. TCRdb took over this immuneACCESS table, retaining in-frame rearrangements with V and J assigned. Such tables are incomplete; in checked studies, under half of the missing clones stem from an unresolved V gene, and the remainder is unexplained. The DNA gave D and trimming, while V, J and clone size come from that table. This sample gives some 25,000 clones in total; roughly 90% of them show up just once. In total, the top ten clones hold around 1.1% of the sample.

The data were taken from a study of B cell selection in AIRE deficiency (dated by TCRdb to the late 2010s). Regarding the study in general: TCRbeta repertoires of sorted blood CD4+ conventional T cells and regulatory T cells were compared between AIRE-deficient patients and healthy controls. The TCR-sequenced cohort comprised five AIRE-deficient APECED patients and five healthy control donors.

Overall study outcomes, separate from this receptor: Shorter CDR3s were found in shared Treg sequences, reflecting a bias toward rearrangements containing few non-templated nucleotide insertions. Only TCRbeta chains were sequenced, and less than 45% of the Treg sequences shared among healthy donors were also detected in healthy Tconv cells, possibly owing to differing TCRalpha chains. Among approximately 4,000 shared Treg TCRbeta sequences, 31.6% were shared exclusively by healthy donors and roughly 9% exclusively by patients, which suggests that Treg selection is less efficient in the absence of AIRE. TCRBV gene usage, CDR3 length and TCR diversity in Tconv and Treg cells from AIRE-deficient patients were found to be similar to those in cells from healthy donors. About 30% of Treg TCRbeta sequences shared among healthy donors appeared in patient Tconv cells, suggesting diversion of Treg-biased clones into the Tconv compartment.

Sequenced: CD4+CD25+ Tregs sorted from PBMCs. The receptor chain draws on TRBV7-2 and TRBJ2-7, with a tentative D gene TRBD1 over 5 matching bases. The source is a human donor in good health. The CDR3 amino acid sequence is: CASSLEAGPYEQYF. DNA sequence: TGTGCCAGCAGCTTAGAGGCAGGGCCCTACGAGCAGTACTTC. Reference TRBV7-2 and TRBJ2-7 proteins supply the regions before and after the CDR3; the full variable domain is: GAGVSQSPSNKVTEKGKDVELRCDPISGHTALYWYRQSLGQGLEFLIYFQGNSAPDKSGLPSDRFSAERTGGSVSTLTIQRTQQEDSAVYLCASSLEAGPYEQYFGPGTRLTVT.